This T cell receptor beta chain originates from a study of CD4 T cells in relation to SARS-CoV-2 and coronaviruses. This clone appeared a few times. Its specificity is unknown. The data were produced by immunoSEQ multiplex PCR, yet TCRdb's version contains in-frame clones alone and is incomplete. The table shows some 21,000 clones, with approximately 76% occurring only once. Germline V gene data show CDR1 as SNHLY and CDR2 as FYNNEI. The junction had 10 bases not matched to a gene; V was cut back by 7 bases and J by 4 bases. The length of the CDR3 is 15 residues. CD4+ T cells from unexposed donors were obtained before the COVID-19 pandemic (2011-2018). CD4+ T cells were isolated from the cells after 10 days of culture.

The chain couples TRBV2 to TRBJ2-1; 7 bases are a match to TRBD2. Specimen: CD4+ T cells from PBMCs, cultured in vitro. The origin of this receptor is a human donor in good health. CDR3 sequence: CASTLREGYYNEQFF. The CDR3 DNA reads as TGTGCCAGCACTTTGAGGGAGGGATATTACAATGAGCAGTTCTTC.